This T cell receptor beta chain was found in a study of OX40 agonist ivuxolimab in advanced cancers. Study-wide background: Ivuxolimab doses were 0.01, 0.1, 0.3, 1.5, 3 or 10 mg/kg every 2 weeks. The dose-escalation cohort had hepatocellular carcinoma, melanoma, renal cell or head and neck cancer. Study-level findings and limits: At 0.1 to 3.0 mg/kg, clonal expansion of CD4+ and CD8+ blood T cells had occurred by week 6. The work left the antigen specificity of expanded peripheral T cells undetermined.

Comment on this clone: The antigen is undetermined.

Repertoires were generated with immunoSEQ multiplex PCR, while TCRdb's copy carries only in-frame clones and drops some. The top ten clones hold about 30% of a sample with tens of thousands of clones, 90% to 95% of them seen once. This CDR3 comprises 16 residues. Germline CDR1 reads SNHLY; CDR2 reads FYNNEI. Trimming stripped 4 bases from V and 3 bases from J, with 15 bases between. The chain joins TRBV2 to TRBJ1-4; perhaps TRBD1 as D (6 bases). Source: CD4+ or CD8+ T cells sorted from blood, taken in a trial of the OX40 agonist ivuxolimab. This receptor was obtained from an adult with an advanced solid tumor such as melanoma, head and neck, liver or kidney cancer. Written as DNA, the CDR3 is TGTGCCAGCAGTGTGGGACAAGTAGGATCTAATGAAAAACTGTTTTTT. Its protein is CASSVGQVGSNEKLFF.